What follows is one TCR beta chain and its context. Its specific antigen is unknown. Per-nucleotide qualities are absent, and no much larger clonotype sits a single base away. Focal radiation therapy combined with CTLA-4 blockade (ipilimumab) was tested in patients with chemo-refractory metastatic non-small-cell lung cancer. Cut back by 3 bases and 1 base, the V and J ends lie 7 bases apart. Including the terminal cysteine and phenylalanine, the CDR3 comprises 14 residues. Here the CDR3 DNA is all that survives: 42 bases in frame from base 1. Looking up the germline V gene yields CDR1 SGHRS and CDR2 YFSETQ. These data originate in a study of radiotherapy plus CTLA-4 blockade in lung cancer (dated by TCRdb to 2017 to 2018). The study in broad terms: Among enrolled patients, around 18% had an objective response and 30% to 35% reached disease control. Here is what the overall study found, with its caveats: After treatment with radiotherapy and ipilimumab, TCR clones that originated in tumors expanded in peripheral blood. Early dynamic changes in blood T cell clones, together with increased serum interferon-beta after radiation, were reported as the strongest predictors of response.

To prepare the library, the immunoSEQ multiplex PCR assay was applied. This is the immuneACCESS table as TCRdb keeps it, with only in-frame sequences that have V and J called. A part of the clones is gone; compared with another copy, unresolved V genes explain less than half, and the rest is unexplained. In this sample the table shows fewer than 50,000 clones, roughly 65% of which occur a single time. The ten largest clonotypes hold approximately 17% of the sample. Rearrangement joined TRBV5-1 to TRBJ2-2, and perhaps TRBD1 as D gene, on 5 matching bases. This TCR derives from a human donor with non-small cell lung cancer who had a partial response to radiotherapy plus ipilimumab. The specimen was peripheral blood, collected from a patient treated with radiotherapy plus ipilimumab. The CDR3 protein: CASSSGQNTGELFF. The DNA sequence reads TGCGCCAGCAGCTCCGGACAGAACACCGGGGAGCTGTTTTTT.